One and the same sample provided the 27 T cell receptor beta chains below, sequenced in a study of OX40 agonist ivuxolimab in advanced cancers. TCRdb's table, derived via immunoSEQ multiplex PCR, lists solely in-frame clones and lacks some. The table records about 71,000 clones, about four fifths of them present only once. Sequences were derived from CD4+ or CD8+ T cells sorted from blood, sampled in a trial of the OX40 agonist ivuxolimab. All receptors derive from an adult with an advanced solid tumor such as melanoma, head and neck, liver or kidney cancer.

The V gene is TRBV28, the J gene TRBJ1-5; D gene unclear. V was trimmed by 8 bases and J by 5 bases, leaving 22 bases between them. This CDR3 contains 16 residues. CDR1 is MDHEN, CDR2 SYDVKM, per germline. CDR3 bases: TGTGCCAGCCCCCCATCCGGGGTGGAGGAGGATCAGCCCCAGCATTTT. Amino acids: CASPPSGVEEDQPQHF.

The chain has TRBV27 and TRBJ2-3, with 10 bases that match TRBD2. Germline V gives CDR1 MNHEY, CDR2 SMNVEV (reference sequence). The ends lost 3 bases at V and 5 bases at J; junction bases unmatched: 2. The CDR3 loop spans 14 amino acids. CDR3 sequence reads: CASSFASGRDTQYF. The CDR3 nucleotides are TGTGCCAGCAGTTTTGCTAGCGGGAGAGATACGCAGTATTTT.

J is TRBJ1-1 and V is TRBV18, with D maybe TRBD1 (5 bases). Germline V lookup: CDR1 KGHSH, CDR2 LQKENI. The CDR3 is made up of 17 amino acids. The ends were cut back, 0 bases at V and 8 bases at J, with 22 bases in the middle. The CDR3 sequence is CASSPPLLAGRIVEAFF. CDR3 nucleotides: TGTGCCAGCTCACCACCGCTTTTAGCAGGGAGGATTGTAGAAGCTTTCTTT. The full variable domain, with the rest looked up from reference TRBV18 and TRBJ1-1, is NAGVMQNPRHLVRRRGQEARLRCSPMKGHSHVYWYRQLPEEGLKFMVYLQKENIIDESGMPKERFSAEFPKEGPSILRIQQVVRGDSAAYFCASSPPLLAGRIVEAFFGQGTRLTVV.

J is TRBJ1-1 and V is TRBV10-3; weak D call: TRBD1 (5 bases). This CDR3 has 13 residues. Germline assignment: CDR1 ENHRY and CDR2 SYGVKD. V dropped 8 bases and J dropped 4 bases, with 14 bases sitting between them. CDR3 protein: CAIRDREGTEAFF. CDR3 coding DNA: TGTGCCATCCGGGACCGGGAAGGCACTGAAGCTTTCTTT.

J is TRBJ1-1 and V is TRBV28; D ambiguous. Germline V lookup: CDR1 MDHEN, CDR2 SYDVKM. Trimming cost V 5 bases and J 8 bases, with 9 bases left between them. The CDR3 is 11 residues long. The CDR3 DNA reads TGTGCCAGCAGTACGCTAGCAGAAGCTTTCTTT. This encodes CASSTLAEAFF.

This chain connects TRBV9 to TRBJ1-1, with TRBD1 identical over 8 bases. The CDR3 is made up of 15 amino acids. From germline, CDR1 is SGDLS and CDR2 YYNGEE. V was clipped by 0 bases and J by 5 bases; unmatched bases: 6. CDR3 protein: CASSVAGRGRTEAFF. The DNA for the CDR3 is TGTGCCAGCAGCGTAGCTGGCAGGGGGCGTACTGAAGCTTTCTTT.

This chain joins TRBV11-2 and TRBJ2-3; D not resolved. Germline V lookup: CDR1 SGHAT, CDR2 FQNNGV. V was clipped by 4 bases and J by 7 bases, with 6 bases between them. The CDR3 is made up of 11 amino acids. The CDR3 is CASSSGHTQYF. For the CDR3, the DNA is TGTGCCAGCAGCTCCGGCCATACGCAGTATTTT.

The gene calls are TRBV7-8 and TRBJ2-3, with 10 bases lining up with TRBD2. Per germline, CDR1 SGHVS and CDR2 FQNEAQ. Trimming cost V 3 bases and J 4 bases; bases outside gene matches: 13. This CDR3 has 18 residues. Here the CDR3 reads CASSFTGTSARTADTQYF. CDR3 in DNA: TGTGCCAGCAGCTTTACCGGGACTAGCGCCCGTACCGCAGATACGCAGTATTTT.

This clone was counted only a few times. This chain connects TRBV6-1 to TRBJ2-5, with TRBD1 matching over 7 bases. This CDR3 comprises 16 residues. Germline V gives CDR1 MNHNS, CDR2 SASEGT. Trimming cost V 1 base and J 6 bases; bases outside gene matches: 11. The CDR3 sequence is CASSEEATGIRKTQYF. The CDR3 coding sequence is TGTGCCAGCAGTGAAGAGGCGACAGGGATACGGAAGACCCAGTACTTC.

The CDR3 sequence is CASSLSGGGTGELFF. Here the CDR3 DNA reads TGTGCCAGCAGCTTATCGGGGGGTGGCACCGGGGAGCTGTTTTTT. The rearrangement uses TRBV7-3 and TRBJ2-2; 7 bases map to TRBD2. The trim removed 2 bases at V and 4 bases at J, leaving 4 bases unmatched. Germline V gives CDR1 SGHTA, CDR2 FQGTGA. The CDR3 is made up of 15 amino acids.

The CDR3 nucleotides are TGTGCCAGCAGCTTACCTAGCAGGAATGAGCAGTTCTTC. Translating it yields CASSLPSRNEQFF. This chain connects TRBV11-2 to TRBJ2-1; D might be TRBD2 (5 bases). V dropped 2 bases and J dropped 7 bases, with 9 bases sitting between them. The CDR3 sequence is 13 residues long. CDR1 and CDR2 from the germline V gene are SGHAT and FQNNGV.

The V and J genes are TRBV30 and TRBJ2-1; D perhaps matches TRBD1 (6 bases). Trimming pared 3 bases from V and 8 bases from J, leaving 11 bases between. Germline V gives CDR1 GTSNPN, CDR2 SVGIG (reference sequence). The CDR3 covers 12 residues. CDR3 region: CAWSPYRDEQFF. CDR3 in DNA: TGTGCCTGGAGCCCTTACAGGGATGAGCAGTTCTTC.

The genes are TRBV18 and TRBJ1-2; tentatively, D is TRBD1 (5 bases). The CDR3 runs to 14 residues. Trimming pared 1 base from V and 4 bases from J, leaving 10 bases between. Germline V lookup: CDR1 KGHSH, CDR2 LQKENI. The CDR3 loop is CASSPQDGTYGYTF. In DNA, the CDR3 is TGTGCCAGCTCACCACAGGACGGGACCTATGGCTACACCTTC.

A single count supports this clone. The rearrangement links TRBV7-2 to TRBJ2-1, with D tentatively TRBD1 or TRBD2 (5 bases each). Germline CDR1 reads SGHTA; CDR2 reads FQGNSA. The CDR3 consists of 15 residues. Trimming removed 6 bases at V and 5 bases at J, with 17 bases between. The CDR3 DNA reads TGTGCCAGCAGATCTTCAGGGAGTATCGACAATGAGCAGTTCTTC. Its translation: CASRSSGSIDNEQFF.

This clone has only one observation. This chain links TRBV5-6 with TRBJ2-5; TRBD2 matches at 7 bases. In germline, CDR1 is SGHDT, CDR2 YYEEEE. Trimming cost V 0 bases and J 1 base; bases outside gene matches: 12. This CDR3 spans 18 amino acids. In nucleotides, the CDR3 is TGTGCCAGCAGCTTGGCGATTGGTGGTAGCGGGTTCCAAGAGACCCAGTACTTC. Protein sequence: CASSLAIGGSGFQETQYF.

The chain combines TRBV19 with TRBJ1-2; D unclear. The ends were cut back, 4 bases at V and 6 bases at J, with 15 bases in the middle. The CDR3 consists of 14 residues. CDR1 and CDR2 (germline): LNHDA, SQIVND (reference sequence). CDR3 sequence: CASSTPFNPDGYTF. CDR3 DNA sequence: TGTGCCAGTAGTACTCCCTTCAACCCCGATGGCTACACCTTC. The entire variable domain, with the rest obtained from reference TRBV19 and TRBJ1-2, is as follows: DGGITQSPKYLFRKEGQNVTLSCEQNLNHDAMYWYRQDPGQGLRLIYYSQIVNDFQKGDIAEGYSVSREKKESFPLTVTSAQKNPTAFYLCASSTPFNPDGYTFGSGTRLTVV.

The rearrangement uses TRBV11-3 and TRBJ2-7; the match to TRBD1 covers 8 bases. From germline, CDR1 is SGHNT and CDR2 YENEEA. The trim removed 5 bases at V and 6 bases at J, leaving 15 bases unmatched. CDR3 length: 16 residues. CDR3 nucleotides: TGTGCCAGCAGCAGGACAGGGCCCGGCGCCGGGGGCGAGCAGTACTTC. Amino acid sequence: CASSRTGPGAGGEQYF.

This clone has more than one count but fewer than ten. The chain couples TRBV28 to TRBJ2-7; perhaps TRBD2 as D (6 bases). CDR3 length equals 14 residues. The germline V gene encodes CDR1 MDHEN and CDR2 SYDVKM. Trimming shortened V by 5 bases and J by 5 bases, and 16 bases separated the two germline ends. The CDR3 DNA is TGTGCCAGCAGTCCGCGACTAGTTATCGACGAGCAGTACTTC. It encodes CASSPRLVIDEQYF.

The V gene is TRBV11-2, the J gene TRBJ2-7, with D unresolved. Trimming left V 1 base short and J 9 bases short, with 7 bases between. Germline CDR1 is SGHAT and CDR2 is FQNNGV. The CDR3 runs 11 residues. DNA for the CDR3: TGTGCCAGCAGCTTAGTAGGGCGGCAGTACTTC. This sequence encodes CASSLVGRQYF.

The chain employs TRBV11-1 and TRBJ2-1; D is tentatively TRBD1 or TRBD2 (5 bases each). V shed 1 base and J shed 3 bases, with 7 bases lying between them. CDR1 SGHAT and CDR2 FQDESV come from the germline V gene (reference sequence). There are 14 residues in the CDR3. The CDR3 here is CASSLGGDYNEQFF. In DNA form, the CDR3 reads TGTGCCAGCAGCTTAGGAGGGGACTACAATGAGCAGTTCTTC.

DNA for the CDR3: TGTGCCAGCAGCTTAGCGAGACAGGGCTCTGGCTACACCTTC. Protein product: CASSLARQGSGYTF. This chain joins TRBV7-2 and TRBJ1-2; 7 bases match TRBD1. V lost 0 bases, J lost 7 bases, and 5 bases stayed unmatched. This CDR3 region has 14 residues. Germline V gene data show CDR1 as SGHTA and CDR2 as FQGNSA.

V and J are TRBV7-2 and TRBJ2-2; D ambiguous. Trimming left V 4 bases short and J 2 bases short, with 11 bases between. Germline values: CDR1 SGHTA, CDR2 FQGNSA. The CDR3 contains 15 residues. The DNA of the CDR3 is TGTGCCAGCAGCTCAAATAGCTTAAACACCGGGGAGCTGTTTTTT. This gives the protein CASSSNSLNTGELFF.

The chain employs TRBV9 and TRBJ1-3; D unclear. CDR3 size: 13 residues. From germline, CDR1 is SGDLS and CDR2 YYNGEE. V was trimmed by 2 bases and J by 0 bases, leaving 3 bases between them. The CDR3 DNA reads TGTGCCAGCAGCGTCGGCTCTGGAAACACCATATATTTT. Its translation: CASSVGSGNTIYF. Based on the CDR3 plus reference TRBV9 and TRBJ1-3, the full variable domain is DSGVTQTPKHLITATGQRVTLRCSPRSGDLSVYWYQQSLDQGLQFLIQYYNGEERAKGNILERFSAQQFPDLHSELNLSSLELGDSALYFCASSVGSGNTIYFGEGSWLTVV.

V gene TRBV9 combines with J gene TRBJ1-3; no reliable D call. The CDR3 length is 15 residues. V was clipped by 5 bases and J by 0 bases, with 12 bases between them. The V gene's germline CDR1 is SGDLS and CDR2 YYNGEE. CDR3 amino acids: CASRIGRGSGNTIYF. DNA for the CDR3: TGTGCCAGCAGGATAGGACGGGGCTCTGGAAACACCATATATTTT.

The rearrangement links TRBV5-4 to TRBJ1-2; unclear D gene. Germline lookup yields CDR1 SGHNT and CDR2 YYREEE (reference sequence). The CDR3 length is 11 residues. The germline V and J ends were trimmed by 4 bases and 4 bases, with 5 bases remaining between them. The DNA of the CDR3 is TGTGCCAGCAGCCTTGGCTATGGCTACACCTTC. This encodes CASSLGYGYTF.

The chain employs TRBV2 and TRBJ2-2; no firm D call. Deletions cut 2 bases from V and 2 bases from J, with 6 bases between. CDR3 length: 14 amino acids. Germline V gene data show CDR1 as SNHLY and CDR2 as FYNNEI. CDR3 loop: CASSESANTGELFF. The CDR3 region has the DNA TGTGCCAGCAGTGAATCAGCTAACACCGGGGAGCTGTTTTTT.

V gene TRBV14 combines with J gene TRBJ1-5; no reliable D call. The V end was cut by 0 bases, the J end by 7 bases, with 7 bases between. CDR3 size: 13 residues. Germline V gives CDR1 SGHDN, CDR2 FVKESK. The CDR3: CASSQDQYQPQHF. Here the CDR3 DNA reads TGTGCCAGCAGCCAAGATCAATACCAGCCCCAGCATTTT.